These 24 T cell receptor beta chains were all obtained from the same sample, sequenced in a study of molecular identifiers for immune sequencing clone quantification. TCRdb reanalysed the PCR reads using MiXCR and keeps one entry per CDR3 protein. This sample has just over 95,000 distinct CDR3 sequences, with around 24% found just once. What was sequenced was naive CD8+ T cells from blood, with Jurkat cell RNA spiked in. Specified subset: FACS-sorted CD8+CD4-CCR7+CD45RA+ naive T cells. These TCRs come from a human donor in good health. Some libraries in this study had Jurkat cell RNA spiked in.

The table lists this clonotype with many counts. The rearrangement joins TRBV7-9 to TRBJ1-1; 9 bases are a match to TRBD1. With 5 bases clipped from V and 4 bases from J, the junction kept 8 bases outside the gene matches. There are 15 residues in the CDR3. The V gene's germline CDR1 is SEHNR and CDR2 FQNEAQ (reference sequence). As DNA, the CDR3 is TGTGCCAGCAGCGGGGACAGGGATCAAATCACTGAAGCTTTCTTT. Protein product: CASSGDRDQITEAFF.

The V call is TRBV27, the J call TRBJ1-3, with no clear D. The CDR3 sequence is 14 residues long. Looked up from germline, CDR1 is MNHEY and CDR2 is SMNVEV (reference sequence). Trimming shortened V by 5 bases and J by 1 base, and 9 bases separated the two germline ends. CDR3: CASSPFRSGNTIYF. Here the CDR3 DNA reads TGTGCCAGCAGTCCCTTTAGATCTGGAAACACCATATATTTT.

In this sample, this clonotype turned up many times. The V call is TRBV28, the J call TRBJ2-1; the match to TRBD2 covers 12 bases. The CDR3 runs 17 residues. Germline V gives CDR1 MDHEN, CDR2 SYDVKM. The ends lost 1 base at V and 9 bases at J; junction bases unmatched: 10. The CDR3 reads CASSLLGLAGGPSEQFF. The CDR3 DNA reads TGTGCCAGCAGTTTATTAGGTCTAGCGGGAGGGCCGAGTGAGCAGTTCTTC.

This clonotype was observed at least ten times. The chain combines TRBV13 with TRBJ2-4; TRBD2 might be the D (6 bases). The germline V and J ends were trimmed by 0 bases and 6 bases, with 6 bases remaining between them. This CDR3 is 13 amino acids long. The V gene's germline CDR1 is PRHDT and CDR2 FYEKMQ (reference sequence). Here the CDR3 reads CASSLGEGNIQYF. For the CDR3, the DNA is TGTGCCAGCAGCTTAGGGGAGGGAAACATTCAGTACTTC.

This clonotype has ten or more counts. The V call is TRBV20-1, the J call TRBJ2-2; the D is unclear. The CDR3 loop spans 13 amino acids. Germline CDR1 DFQATT, CDR2 SNEGSKA (reference sequence). V lost 6 bases to trimming and J lost 1 base, with 9 bases between them. CDR3 region: CSAPLENTGELFF. The CDR3 bases are TGCAGTGCGCCCCTCGAGAACACCGGGGAGCTGTTTTTT.

The table lists this clonotype with many counts. J is TRBJ1-2 and V is TRBV20-1; D is undetermined. The CDR3 has 10 amino acids. The V end lost 2 bases, the J end lost 9 bases, and 7 bases lay between the germline ends. The germline gives CDR1 DFQATT, CDR2 SNEGSKA (reference sequence). The CDR3 DNA sequence: TGCAGTGCTAGATATTCCCGCTACACCTTC. Encoded protein: CSARYSRYTF.

A word on this clonotype: A clone one base away is much larger, so this may be a read error. It is likely a read error, because the conserved phenylalanine at the end of the CDR3 is missing. The rearrangement uses TRBV5-6 and TRBJ1-1; D is undetermined. The V end was cut by 3 bases, the J end by 7 bases, with 7 bases between. Germline-derived CDR1 and CDR2 are SGHDT and YYEEEE. The CDR3 length is 11 residues. The CDR3 bases are TGTGCCAGCAGCTGGGGTCGTGAAGCTTTCTCT. This sequence encodes CASSWGREAFS.

This clonotype occurred many times. This sequence joins TRBV12-3 or TRBV12-4 and TRBJ2-4; D might be TRBD1 or TRBD2, each matching 7 bases. Trimming cost V 6 bases and J 2 bases, with 20 bases left between them. This CDR3 is built from 17 residues. CDR3 protein: CASSPGGGAAPKNIQYF. In DNA, the CDR3 is TGTGCCAGCAGCCCAGGGGGGGGGGCAGCGCCCAAAAACATTCAGTACTTC.

This clonotype was counted at least ten times. V gene TRBV7-6 combines with J gene TRBJ1-4; 7 nucleotides align to TRBD1. There are 15 residues in the CDR3. Losses at the gene ends were 5 bases for V and 0 bases for J; bases not matched to a gene: 3. CDR1 SGHVS and CDR2 FNYEAQ come from the germline V gene. CDR3 loop: CASSQGTATNEKLFF. The CDR3, as DNA: TGTGCCAGCAGCCAGGGGACAGCAACTAATGAAAAACTGTTTTTT. The variable domain in full, completed from reference TRBV7-6 and TRBJ1-4, reads GAGVSQSPRYKVTKRGQDVALRCDPISGHVSLYWYRQALGQGPEFLTYFNYEAQQDKSGLPNDRFSAERPEGSISTLTIQRTEQRDSAMYRCASSQGTATNEKLFFGSGTQLSVL.

The chain uses TRBV6-1 and TRBJ1-2; TRBD1 matches 9 bases. This CDR3 has 17 amino acids. The junction had 6 bases not matched to a gene; V was cut back by 0 bases and J by 1 base. Germline V gene data show CDR1 as MNHNS and CDR2 as SASEGT. The CDR3 DNA is TGTGCCAGCAGTGAAGCCGGGACAGGGAGGATTAACTATGGCTACACCTTC. This sequence encodes CASSEAGTGRINYGYTF.

As concerns this clonotype: Possible read error: a much larger clone is one base away. Since the CDR3 does not end with the conserved phenylalanine or tryptophan, this likely comes from a read error. This sequence joins TRBV7-9 and TRBJ1-1, with D perhaps matching TRBD1 (5 bases). Trimming left V 1 base short and J 1 base short, with 10 bases between. CDR3 length equals 15 residues. Per the germline V gene, CDR1 is SEHNR and CDR2 is FQNEAQ (reference sequence). The chain's CDR3 is CASSLGAGTNTEAFL. The DNA for the CDR3 is TGTGCCAGCAGCTTAGGGGCAGGGACGAACACTGAAGCTTTCCTT.

The V and J genes are TRBV27 and TRBJ2-7; D is perhaps TRBD2 (5 bases). The V end lost 5 bases, the J end lost 8 bases, and 19 bases lay between the germline ends. The V gene's germline CDR1 is MNHEY and CDR2 SMNVEV (reference sequence). The CDR3 has 14 amino acids. The CDR3 DNA reads as TGTGCCAGCAGTATCAGCGGCAGAGGGCAGAAGCAGTACTTC. This sequence encodes CASSISGRGQKQYF.

Worth noting for this clonotype: A read error is likely, as this CDR3 ends without the conserved phenylalanine or tryptophan. This chain links TRBV19 with TRBJ1-1; 7 bases align to TRBD1. CDR1 is LNHDA and CDR2 is SQIVND in the germline V gene (reference sequence). This CDR3 has 13 amino acids. J was trimmed by 4 bases and V by 6 bases; bases with no gene match: 5. The CDR3 protein is CASRTGTVTEAFS. CDR3 bases: TGTGCCAGTAGGACCGGGACAGTCACTGAAGCTTTCTCT.

This clonotype was counted at least ten times. The CDR3 spells CASKLQGGTYEQYF. CDR3 DNA: TGTGCCAGCAAGCTTCAGGGGGGTACCTACGAGCAGTACTTC. The chain is built from TRBV27 and TRBJ2-7; possible D gene TRBD1, 7 bases. Germline V gene sequence: CDR1 MNHEY, CDR2 SMNVEV (reference sequence). CDR3 length: 14 residues. Trimming shortened V by 7 bases and J by 2 bases, and 15 bases separated the two germline ends.

For this clonotype: Mismatch with germline at one junction end may stem from a read error. V gene TRBV7-9 combines with J gene TRBJ2-3, with D possibly being TRBD2 (5 bases). The germline V gene encodes CDR1 SEHNR and CDR2 FQNEAQ (reference sequence). The CDR3 is made up of 14 amino acids. The CDR3 DNA follows: TGTGCCCGCAGCTCCGGGCCTAGCCCCGATACGCAGTATTTT. It specifies CARSSGPSPDTQYF.

Details on this clonotype: A single base separates this from a much larger clone, so it may be a read error. V usage is TRBV7-6 and J usage is TRBJ1-1; a weak D match, TRBD1 (6 bases). The V gene's germline CDR1 is SGHVS and CDR2 FNYEAQ. The CDR3 is 15 residues long. V was trimmed by 5 bases and J by 6 bases, leaving 19 bases between them. Here the CDR3 reads CASSPAPGVDAEAFF. The CDR3 region has the DNA TGTGCCAGCAGCCCAGCGCCAGGGGTAGACGCTGAAGCTTTCTTT. The full variable domain, rest sourced from reference TRBV7-6 and TRBJ1-1, is GAGVSQSPRYKVTKRGQDVALRCDPISGHVSLYWYRQALGQGPEFLTYFNYEAQQDKSGLPNDRFSAERPEGSISTLTIQRTEQRDSAMYRCASSPAPGVDAEAFFGQGTRLTVV.

This clonotype occurred many times. The chain recombines TRBV19 with TRBJ2-1, with 8 positions matching TRBD2. The CDR3 totals 14 residues. Looked up from germline, CDR1 is LNHDA and CDR2 is SQIVND (reference sequence). V lost 8 bases and J lost 3; bases outside the gene matches: 6. CDR3 sequence reads: CASRPGTSYNEQFF. DNA of the CDR3: TGTGCCAGTCGTCCCGGGACTAGCTACAATGAGCAGTTCTTC.

The chain recombines TRBV13 with TRBJ2-7; D tentatively fits TRBD1 or TRBD2 (6 bases each). Germline V lookup: CDR1 PRHDT, CDR2 FYEKMQ (reference sequence). The CDR3 runs to 12 residues. Between the trimmed V and J ends, which lost 8 bases and 2 bases, there was a span of 10 bases. The CDR3 is CASGGLAYEQYF. CDR3 nucleotide sequence: TGTGCCAGCGGGGGGCTCGCCTACGAGCAGTACTTC.

About this clonotype: This CDR3 fails to terminate in the conserved phenylalanine or tryptophan, so it likely reflects a read error. The chain uses TRBV28 and TRBJ2-7; D remains unclear. Germline CDR1 reads MDHEN; CDR2 reads SYDVKM. The CDR3 runs to 14 residues. The ends were cut back, 2 bases at V and 4 bases at J, with 12 bases in the middle. DNA for the CDR3: TGTGCCAGCAGTTTAATAGGCGACGGATACGAGCAGTACTAC. Translation gives CASSLIGDGYEQYY.

The J gene is TRBJ2-1, the V gene TRBV27; D unresolved. V gave up 0 bases and J gave up 4 bases, with 7 bases separating them. CDR1 and CDR2 from the germline V gene are MNHEY and SMNVEV (reference sequence). The CDR3 sequence is 14 residues long. Written as DNA, the CDR3 is TGTGCCAGCAGTTTATCAGGGATTTACAATGAGCAGTTCTTC. Protein sequence: CASSLSGIYNEQFF.

The sample holds many counts of this clonotype. The V and J genes are TRBV9 and TRBJ1-1; D remains unclear. Trimming took off 0 bases at V and 5 bases at J, with 11 bases between the two ends. Germline lookup yields CDR1 SGDLS and CDR2 YYNGEE. The CDR3 loop spans 14 amino acids. CDR3 coding DNA: TGTGCCAGCAGCGTAGGGCCCGGGGAAACTGAAGCTTTCTTT. It specifies CASSVGPGETEAFF.

This clonotype was picked up many times. The chain couples TRBV27 to TRBJ1-1; no firm D call. CDR1 and CDR2 from the germline V gene are MNHEY and SMNVEV (reference sequence). Trimming removed 5 bases from V and 4 bases from J, with 11 bases in between. The CDR3 has 13 residues. Written as DNA, the CDR3 is TGTGCCAGCAGTCCCGGAGCTAGCACTGAAGCTTTCTTT. This translates into CASSPGASTEAFF.

This clonotype was seen only a few times. V and J are TRBV4-3 and TRBJ1-2; TRBD1 matches at 9 bases. CDR1 and CDR2 (germline): LGHNA, YSLEER. This CDR3 is built from 16 residues. V lost 1 base, J lost 4 bases, and 7 bases stayed unmatched. The CDR3 loop is CASSQGGDRGIYGYTF. The CDR3 nucleotides are TGCGCCAGCAGCCAAGGCGGAGACAGGGGGATCTATGGCTACACCTTC.

This clonotype was recorded at least ten times. The CDR3 region is CAAGGQSYEQYF. In DNA, the CDR3 is TGTGCCGCGGGAGGACAGAGCTACGAGCAGTACTTC. The chain has TRBV27 and TRBJ2-7, with TRBD2 matching over 8 bases. The V gene's germline CDR1 is MNHEY and CDR2 SMNVEV (reference sequence). The CDR3 runs 12 residues. Germline trimming cut 11 bases from V and 3 bases from J; bases unmatched to any gene: 6.